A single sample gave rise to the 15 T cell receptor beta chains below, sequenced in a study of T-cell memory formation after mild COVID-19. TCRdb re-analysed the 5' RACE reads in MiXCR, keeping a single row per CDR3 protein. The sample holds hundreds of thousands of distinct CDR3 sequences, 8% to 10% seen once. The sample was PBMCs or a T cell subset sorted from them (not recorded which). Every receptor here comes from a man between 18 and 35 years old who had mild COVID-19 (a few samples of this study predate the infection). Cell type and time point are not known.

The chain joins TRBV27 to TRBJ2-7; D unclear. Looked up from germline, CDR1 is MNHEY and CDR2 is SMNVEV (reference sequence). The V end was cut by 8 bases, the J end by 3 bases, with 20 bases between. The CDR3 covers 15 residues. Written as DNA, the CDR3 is TGTGCCAGCTTTACCCGGTGGTCAACCGGCTACGAGCAGTACTTC. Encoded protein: CASFTRWSTGYEQYF.

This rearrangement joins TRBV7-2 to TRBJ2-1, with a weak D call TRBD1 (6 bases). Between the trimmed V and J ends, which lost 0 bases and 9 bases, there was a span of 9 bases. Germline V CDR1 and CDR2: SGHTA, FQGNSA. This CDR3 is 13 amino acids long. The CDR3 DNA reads TGTGCCAGCAGCTTAGCGGGGGCCCCTGAGCAGTTCTTC. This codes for CASSLAGAPEQFF.

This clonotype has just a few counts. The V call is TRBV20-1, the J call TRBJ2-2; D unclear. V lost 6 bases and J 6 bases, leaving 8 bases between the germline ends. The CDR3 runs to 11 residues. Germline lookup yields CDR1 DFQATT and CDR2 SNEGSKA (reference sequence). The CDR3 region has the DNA TGCAGTGCCGTGACGTCCGGGGAGCTGTTTTTT. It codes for CSAVTSGELFF.

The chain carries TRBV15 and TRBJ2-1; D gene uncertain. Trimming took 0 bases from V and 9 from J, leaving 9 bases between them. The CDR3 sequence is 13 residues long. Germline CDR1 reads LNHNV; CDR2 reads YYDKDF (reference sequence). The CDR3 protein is CATSREGQVEQFF. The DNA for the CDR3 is TGTGCCACCAGCAGAGAAGGGCAGGTTGAGCAGTTCTTC.

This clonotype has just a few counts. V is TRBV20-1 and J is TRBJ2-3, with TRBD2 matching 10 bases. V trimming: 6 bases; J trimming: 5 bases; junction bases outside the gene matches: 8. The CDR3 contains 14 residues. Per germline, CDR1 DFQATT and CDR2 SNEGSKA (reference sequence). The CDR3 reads CSAPLAGVLDTQYF. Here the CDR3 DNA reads TGCAGTGCACCGCTAGCGGGGGTGTTAGATACGCAGTATTTT.

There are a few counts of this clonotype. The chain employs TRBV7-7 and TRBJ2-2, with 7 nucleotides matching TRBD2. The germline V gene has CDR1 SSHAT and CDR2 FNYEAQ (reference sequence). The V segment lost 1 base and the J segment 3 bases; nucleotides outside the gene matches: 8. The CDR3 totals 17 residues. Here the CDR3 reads CASSLGGGRFYTGELFF. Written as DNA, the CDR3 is TGTGCCAGCAGCTTAGGCGGGGGACGCTTTTACACCGGGGAGCTGTTTTTT.

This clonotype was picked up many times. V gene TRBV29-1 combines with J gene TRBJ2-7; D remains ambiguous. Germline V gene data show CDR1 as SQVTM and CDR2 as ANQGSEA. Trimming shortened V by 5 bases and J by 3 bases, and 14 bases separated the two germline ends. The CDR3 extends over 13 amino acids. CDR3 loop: CSVTRMLSYEQYF. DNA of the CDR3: TGCAGCGTTACCAGAATGTTGAGCTACGAGCAGTACTTC.

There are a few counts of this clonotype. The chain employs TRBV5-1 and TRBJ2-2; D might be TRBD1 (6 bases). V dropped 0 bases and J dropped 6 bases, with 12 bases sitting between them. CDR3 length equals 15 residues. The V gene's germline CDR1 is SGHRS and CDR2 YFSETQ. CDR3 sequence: CASSLEVQGSGELFF. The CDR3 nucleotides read TGCGCCAGCAGCTTGGAGGTACAGGGATCCGGGGAGCTGTTTTTT.

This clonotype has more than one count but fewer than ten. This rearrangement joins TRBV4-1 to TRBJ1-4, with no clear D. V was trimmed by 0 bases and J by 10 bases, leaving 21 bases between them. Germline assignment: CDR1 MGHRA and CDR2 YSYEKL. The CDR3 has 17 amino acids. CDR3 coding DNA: TGCGCCAGCAGCCAAGATAGTCTTCGGGCGATTTCCGGAAAACTGTTTTTT. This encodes CASSQDSLRAISGKLFF.

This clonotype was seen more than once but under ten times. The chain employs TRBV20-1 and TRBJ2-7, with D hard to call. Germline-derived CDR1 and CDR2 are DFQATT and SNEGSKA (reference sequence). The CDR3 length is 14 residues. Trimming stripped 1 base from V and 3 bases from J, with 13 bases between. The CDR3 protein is CSARGPQSIYEQYV. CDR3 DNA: TGCAGTGCTAGAGGTCCCCAGTCAATCTACGAGCAGTACGTC.

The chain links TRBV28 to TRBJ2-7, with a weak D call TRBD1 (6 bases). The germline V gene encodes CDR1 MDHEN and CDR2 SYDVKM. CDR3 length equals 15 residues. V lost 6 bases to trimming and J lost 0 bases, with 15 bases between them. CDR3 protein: CASSLRGLSSYEQYV. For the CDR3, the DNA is TGTGCCAGCAGCCTCAGGGGTCTGAGCTCCTACGAGCAGTACGTC.

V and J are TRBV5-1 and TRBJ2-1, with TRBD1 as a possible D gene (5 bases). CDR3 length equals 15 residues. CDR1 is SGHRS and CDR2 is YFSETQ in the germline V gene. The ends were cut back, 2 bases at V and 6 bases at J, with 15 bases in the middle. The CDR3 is CASSFSQVSGNEQFF. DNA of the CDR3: TGCGCCAGCAGCTTTTCACAGGTCTCGGGCAATGAGCAGTTCTTC.

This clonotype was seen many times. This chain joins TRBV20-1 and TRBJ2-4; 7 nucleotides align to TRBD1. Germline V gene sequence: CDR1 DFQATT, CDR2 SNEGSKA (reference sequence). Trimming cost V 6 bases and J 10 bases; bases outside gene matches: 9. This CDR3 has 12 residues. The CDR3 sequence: CSALAGGRIQYF. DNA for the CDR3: TGCAGTGCCCTGGCAGGGGGTCGGATTCAGTACTTC.

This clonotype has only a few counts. CDR3 loop: CASSFLGEETQYF. The CDR3, as DNA: TGTGCCAGCAGTTTTCTGGGGGAAGAGACCCAGTACTTC. The gene calls are TRBV27 and TRBJ2-5; D assignment may be TRBD1 or TRBD2 (5 bases each). In germline, CDR1 is MNHEY, CDR2 SMNVEV (reference sequence). The CDR3 is 13 residues long. V was trimmed by 3 bases and J by 3 bases, leaving 8 bases between them.

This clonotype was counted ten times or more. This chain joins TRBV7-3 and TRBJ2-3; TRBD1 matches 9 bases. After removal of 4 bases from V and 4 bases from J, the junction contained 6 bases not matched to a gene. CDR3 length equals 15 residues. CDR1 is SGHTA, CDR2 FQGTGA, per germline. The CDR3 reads CASSSGTGRSDTQYF. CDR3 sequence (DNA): TGTGCCAGCAGCTCCGGGACAGGGAGGTCAGATACGCAGTATTTT.